The 9 T cell receptor beta chains below all came from one sample that was sequenced in a study of blood T cells in healthy people across ages. Primers used in a second PCR of roughly 6 to 11 cycles were a sample-barcoded 5' primer and a J-beta primer mix. MiXCR was run by TCRdb on the 5' RACE reads, yielding one entry per CDR3 protein. The repertoire holds about 1.4 million distinct CDR3 sequences, with around 55% as singletons. The sample comprised blood. The receptor set was obtained from a man aged 18 to 30 in good health.

DNA of the CDR3: TGCAGTGCCCCGAAGGCAGGGCACACTGAAGCTTTCTTT. Protein: CSAPKAGHTEAFF. V and J are TRBV20-1 and TRBJ1-1, with TRBD1 as a possible D gene (5 bases). Trimming took off 6 bases at V and 3 bases at J, with 14 bases between the two ends. Germline lookup yields CDR1 DFQATT and CDR2 SNEGSKA (reference sequence). CDR3 length: 13 residues.

There are a few counts of this clonotype. The genes are TRBV20-1 and TRBJ2-4; 7 nucleotides align to TRBD1. V lost 4 bases and J lost 1; bases outside the gene matches: 1. Germline V lookup: CDR1 DFQATT, CDR2 SNEGSKA (reference sequence). There are 13 residues in the CDR3. The CDR3 protein is CSAMGQAKNIQYF. In nucleotides, the CDR3 is TGCAGTGCTATGGGACAGGCCAAAAACATTCAGTACTTC.

The V and J genes are TRBV29-1 and TRBJ2-3; 15 bases fit TRBD2. CDR3 length: 20 amino acids. Germline CDR1 is SQVTM and CDR2 is ANQGSEA. The trim removed 3 bases at V and 1 base at J, leaving 14 bases unmatched. CDR3 sequence reads: CSVDNPGLAGGTPGTDTQYF. The CDR3 nucleotides are TGCAGCGTTGACAATCCGGGACTAGCGGGAGGCACCCCTGGCACAGATACGCAGTATTTT.

The rearrangement uses TRBV24-1 and TRBJ2-7, with 12 bases that match TRBD2. V shed 5 bases and J 7 bases; nucleotides not matched to a gene: 8. CDR3 length equals 15 residues. CDR1 and CDR2 from the germline V gene are KGHDR and SFDVKD. For the CDR3, the DNA is TGTGCCACCAGTGTACTAGCGGGAGGACGTAATGAGCAGTACTTC. Translated, it gives CATSVLAGGRNEQYF.

The chain joins TRBV20-1 to TRBJ2-5; D ambiguous. CDR1 is DFQATT and CDR2 is SNEGSKA in the germline V gene (reference sequence). CDR3 size: 14 residues. The ends were cut back, 1 base at V and 2 bases at J, with 11 bases in the middle. In nucleotides, the CDR3 is TGCAGTGCTAGAGGGAAAACTAAACAAGAGACCCAGTACTTC. Translation: CSARGKTKQETQYF.

This chain connects TRBV27 to TRBJ2-7, with D tentatively TRBD2 (7 bases). This CDR3 is built from 15 residues. The V gene's germline CDR1 is MNHEY and CDR2 SMNVEV (reference sequence). Trimming cost V 6 bases and J 1 base, with 16 bases left between them. The CDR3 DNA reads TGTGCCAGCAGAAACCAAGGGGGGGGGTCCTACGAGCAGTACTTC. Translated, it gives CASRNQGGGSYEQYF.

The chain joins TRBV10-2 to TRBJ2-5; D ambiguous. Germline loops: CDR1 WSHSY, CDR2 SAAADI. Trimming shortened V by 10 bases and J by 7 bases, and 16 bases separated the two germline ends. This CDR3 has 12 amino acids. In nucleotides, the CDR3 is TGCGCCATTGGGCCCGGTTGGCGGACCCAGTACTTC. Its translation is CAIGPGWRTQYF.

This clonotype was counted a few times. The chain couples TRBV29-1 to TRBJ2-6; unclear D gene. Germline CDR1 SQVTM, CDR2 ANQGSEA. Trimming took 4 bases from V and 0 from J, leaving 4 bases between them. This CDR3 region has 13 residues. The CDR3 DNA reads as TGCAGCGTTGTTATCTCTGGGGCCAACGTCCTGACTTTC. Amino acids: CSVVISGANVLTF.

This clonotype was seen only a few times. The chain recombines TRBV6-5 with TRBJ2-5, with D perhaps TRBD2 (7 bases). The CDR3 totals 16 residues. Germline V gives CDR1 MNHEY, CDR2 SVGAGI. V lost 4 bases, J lost 2 bases, and 17 bases lay in between. CDR3: CASSSPRGASQETQYF. The CDR3 region has the DNA TGTGCCAGCAGTTCACCCCGGGGGGCCTCTCAAGAGACCCAGTACTTC.